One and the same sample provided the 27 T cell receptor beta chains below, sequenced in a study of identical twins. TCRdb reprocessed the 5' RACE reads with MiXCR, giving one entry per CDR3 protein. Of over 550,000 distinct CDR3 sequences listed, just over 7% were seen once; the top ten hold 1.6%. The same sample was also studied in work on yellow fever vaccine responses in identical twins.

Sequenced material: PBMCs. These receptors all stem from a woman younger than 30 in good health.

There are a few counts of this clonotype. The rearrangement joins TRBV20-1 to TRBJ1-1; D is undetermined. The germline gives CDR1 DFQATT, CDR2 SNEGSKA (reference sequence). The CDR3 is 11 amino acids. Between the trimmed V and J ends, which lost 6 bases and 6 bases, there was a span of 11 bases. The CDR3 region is CSAYDISEAFF. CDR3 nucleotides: TGCAGTGCCTACGACATCTCTGAAGCTTTCTTT.

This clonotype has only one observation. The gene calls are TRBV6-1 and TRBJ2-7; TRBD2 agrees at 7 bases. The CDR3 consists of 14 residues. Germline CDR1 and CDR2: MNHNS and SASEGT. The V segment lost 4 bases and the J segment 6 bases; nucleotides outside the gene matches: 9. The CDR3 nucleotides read TGTGCCAGCAGTGCCGAGCTGGGGGGGAGCGAGCAGTACTTC. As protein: CASSAELGGSEQYF.

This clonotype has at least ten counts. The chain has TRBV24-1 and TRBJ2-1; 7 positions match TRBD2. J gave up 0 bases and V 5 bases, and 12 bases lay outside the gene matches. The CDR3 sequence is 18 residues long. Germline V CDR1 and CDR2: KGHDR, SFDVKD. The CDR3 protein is CATSGWEGPTSSYNEQFF. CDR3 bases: TGTGCCACCAGTGGGTGGGAGGGCCCCACTAGCTCCTACAATGAGCAGTTCTTC.

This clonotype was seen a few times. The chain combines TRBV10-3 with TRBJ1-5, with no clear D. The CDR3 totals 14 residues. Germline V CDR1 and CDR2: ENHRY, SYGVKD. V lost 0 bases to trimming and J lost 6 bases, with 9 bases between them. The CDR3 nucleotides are TGTGCCATCAGTGAGTCGGGAACGCGTCAGCCCCAGCATTTT. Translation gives CAISESGTRQPQHF.

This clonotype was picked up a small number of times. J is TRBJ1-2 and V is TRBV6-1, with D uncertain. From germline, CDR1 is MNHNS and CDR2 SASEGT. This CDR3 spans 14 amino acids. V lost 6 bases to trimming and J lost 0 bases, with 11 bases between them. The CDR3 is CASRPSPSNYGYTF. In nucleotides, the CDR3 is TGTGCCAGCAGGCCTTCACCTTCTAACTATGGCTACACCTTC.

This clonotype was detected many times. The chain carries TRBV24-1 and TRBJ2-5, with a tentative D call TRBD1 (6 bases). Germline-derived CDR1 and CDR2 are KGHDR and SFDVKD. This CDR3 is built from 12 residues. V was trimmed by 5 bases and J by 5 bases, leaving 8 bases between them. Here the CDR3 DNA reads TGTGCCACCAGTGTCCAGGGGGAGACCCAGTACTTC. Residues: CATSVQGETQYF.

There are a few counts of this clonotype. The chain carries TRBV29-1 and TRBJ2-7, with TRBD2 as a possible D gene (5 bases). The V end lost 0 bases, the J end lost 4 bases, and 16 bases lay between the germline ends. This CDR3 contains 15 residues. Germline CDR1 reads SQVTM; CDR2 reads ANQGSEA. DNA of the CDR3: TGCAGCGTTGAAGAGTTAGCTCGTGGGGAGTACGAGCAGTACTTC. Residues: CSVEELARGEYEQYF.

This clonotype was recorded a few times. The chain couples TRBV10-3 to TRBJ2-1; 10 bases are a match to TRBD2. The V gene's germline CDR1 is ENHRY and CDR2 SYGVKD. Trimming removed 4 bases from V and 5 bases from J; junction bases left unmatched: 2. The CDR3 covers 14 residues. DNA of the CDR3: TGTGCCATCAGTGGGCTAGCGGGAGACAATGAGCAGTTCTTC. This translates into CAISGLAGDNEQFF.

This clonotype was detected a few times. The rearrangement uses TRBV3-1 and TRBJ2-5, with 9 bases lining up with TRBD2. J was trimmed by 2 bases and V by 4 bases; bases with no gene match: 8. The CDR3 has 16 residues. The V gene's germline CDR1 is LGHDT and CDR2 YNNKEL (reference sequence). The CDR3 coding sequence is TGTGCCAGCAGCCGCAAACTAGCGGGCCTACAAGAGACCCAGTACTTC. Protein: CASSRKLAGLQETQYF.

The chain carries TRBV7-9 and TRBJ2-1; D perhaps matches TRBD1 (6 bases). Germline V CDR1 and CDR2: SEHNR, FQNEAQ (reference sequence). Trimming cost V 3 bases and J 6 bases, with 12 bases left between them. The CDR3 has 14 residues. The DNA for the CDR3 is TGTGCCAGCAGCTTCAGCGGACAGAGCAATGAGCAGTTCTTC. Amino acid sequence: CASSFSGQSNEQFF.

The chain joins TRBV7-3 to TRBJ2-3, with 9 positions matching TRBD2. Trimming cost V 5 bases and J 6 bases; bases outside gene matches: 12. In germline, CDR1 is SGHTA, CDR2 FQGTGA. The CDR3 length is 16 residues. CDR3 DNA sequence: TGTGCCAGCAGCGACCAACTAGCGGGTAATCGGGATACGCAGTATTTT. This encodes CASSDQLAGNRDTQYF.

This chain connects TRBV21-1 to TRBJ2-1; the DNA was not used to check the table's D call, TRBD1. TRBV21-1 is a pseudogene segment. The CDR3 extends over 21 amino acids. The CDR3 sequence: CASSKNRAGTGKVVPYNEQFF. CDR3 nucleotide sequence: TGTGCCAGCAGCAAGAATCGCGCCGGGACAGGTAAAGTTGTCCCCTACAATGAGCAGTTCTTC.

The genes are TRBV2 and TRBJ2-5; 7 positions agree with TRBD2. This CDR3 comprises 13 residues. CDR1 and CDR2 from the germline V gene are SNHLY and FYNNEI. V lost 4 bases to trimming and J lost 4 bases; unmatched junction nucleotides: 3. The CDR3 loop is CASSGDYIETQYF. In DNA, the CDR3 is TGTGCCAGCAGTGGGGACTACATAGAGACCCAGTACTTC. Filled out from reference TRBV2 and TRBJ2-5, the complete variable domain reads EPEVTQTPSHQVTQMGQEVILRCVPISNHLYFYWYRQILGQKVEFLVSFYNNEISEKSEIFDDQFSVERPDGSNFTLKIRSTKLEDSAMYFCASSGDYIETQYFGPGTRLLVL.

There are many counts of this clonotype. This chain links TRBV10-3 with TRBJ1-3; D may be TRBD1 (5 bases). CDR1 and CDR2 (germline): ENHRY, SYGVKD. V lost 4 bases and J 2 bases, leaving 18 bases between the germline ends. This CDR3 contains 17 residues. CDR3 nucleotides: TGTGCCATCAGTGCATTCGGTGGGGGTCTTACTGGAAACACCATATATTTT. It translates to CAISAFGGGLTGNTIYF.

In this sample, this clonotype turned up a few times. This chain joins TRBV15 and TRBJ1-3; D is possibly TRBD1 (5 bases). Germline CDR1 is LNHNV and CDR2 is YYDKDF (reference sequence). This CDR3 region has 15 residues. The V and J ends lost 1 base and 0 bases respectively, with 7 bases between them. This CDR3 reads CATSRGGTSGNTIYF. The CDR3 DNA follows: TGTGCCACCAGCAGAGGAGGGACCTCTGGAAACACCATATATTTT.

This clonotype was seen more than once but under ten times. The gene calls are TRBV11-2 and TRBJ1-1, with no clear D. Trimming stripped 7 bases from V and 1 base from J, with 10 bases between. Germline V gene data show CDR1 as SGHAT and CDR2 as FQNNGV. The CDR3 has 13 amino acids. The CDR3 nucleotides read TGTGCCAGCAACAACGTAGGGAACACTGAAGCTTTCTTT. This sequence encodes CASNNVGNTEAFF.

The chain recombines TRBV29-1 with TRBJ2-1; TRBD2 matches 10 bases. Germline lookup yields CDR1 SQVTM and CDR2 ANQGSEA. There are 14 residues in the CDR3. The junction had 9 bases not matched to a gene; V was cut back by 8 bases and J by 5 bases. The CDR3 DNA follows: TGCAGCCTCAAAAGGACTAGCGGAGACAATGAGCAGTTCTTC. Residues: CSLKRTSGDNEQFF.

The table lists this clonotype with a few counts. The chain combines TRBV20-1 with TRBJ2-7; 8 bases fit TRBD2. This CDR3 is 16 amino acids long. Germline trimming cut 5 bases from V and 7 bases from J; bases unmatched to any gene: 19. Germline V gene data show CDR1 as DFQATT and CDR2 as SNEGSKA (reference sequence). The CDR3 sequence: CSASGLVGNLWGEQYF. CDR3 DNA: TGCAGTGCTTCGGGACTAGTCGGTAACCTGTGGGGGGAGCAGTACTTC.

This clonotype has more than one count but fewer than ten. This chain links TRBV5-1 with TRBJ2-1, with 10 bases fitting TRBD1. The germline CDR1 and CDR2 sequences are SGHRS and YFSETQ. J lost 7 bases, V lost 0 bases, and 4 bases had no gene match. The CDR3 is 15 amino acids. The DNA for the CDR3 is TGCGCCAGCAGCTTGGAGGGACAGGGGCTAAATGAGCAGTTCTTC. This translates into CASSLEGQGLNEQFF.

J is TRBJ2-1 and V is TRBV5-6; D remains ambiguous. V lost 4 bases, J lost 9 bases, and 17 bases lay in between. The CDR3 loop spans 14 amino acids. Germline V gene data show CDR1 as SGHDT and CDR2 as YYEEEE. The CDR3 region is CASSPPQLGGEQFF. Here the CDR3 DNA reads TGTGCCAGCAGCCCACCGCAGCTAGGCGGTGAGCAGTTCTTC.

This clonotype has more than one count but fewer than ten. The CDR3 reads CASSLIRGGSTEAFF. The CDR3, as DNA: TGTGCCAGCAGTTTGATAAGGGGAGGGAGCACTGAAGCTTTCTTT. V usage is TRBV28 and J usage is TRBJ1-1; a possible D gene is TRBD1 (5 bases). Germline-derived CDR1 and CDR2 are MDHEN and SYDVKM. The CDR3 length is 15 residues. Between the trimmed V and J ends, which lost 3 bases and 4 bases, there was a span of 15 bases.

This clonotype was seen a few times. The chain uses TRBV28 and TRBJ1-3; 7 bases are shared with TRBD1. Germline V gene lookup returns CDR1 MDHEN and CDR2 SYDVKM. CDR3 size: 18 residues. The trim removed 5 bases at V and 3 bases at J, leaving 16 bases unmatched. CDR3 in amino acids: CASSTIWDSPSSGNTIYF. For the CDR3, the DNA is TGTGCCAGCAGTACCATCTGGGACAGTCCTTCGAGTGGAAACACCATATATTTT.

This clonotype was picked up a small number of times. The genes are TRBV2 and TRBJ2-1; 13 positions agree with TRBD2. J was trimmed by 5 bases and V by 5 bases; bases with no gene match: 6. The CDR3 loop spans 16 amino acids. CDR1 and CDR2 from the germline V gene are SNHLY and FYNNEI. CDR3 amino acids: CASSNAGTSGDNEQFF. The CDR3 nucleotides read TGTGCCAGCAGTAATGCCGGGACTAGCGGGGACAATGAGCAGTTCTTC.

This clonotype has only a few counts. DNA of the CDR3: TGCGCCAGCCGCACCTCCCGGGACGCGAACACCGGGGAGCTGTTTTTT. It is translated as CASRTSRDANTGELFF. The V gene is TRBV5-1, the J gene TRBJ2-2; the D call may be TRBD1 or TRBD2 (5 bases each). The germline gives CDR1 SGHRS, CDR2 YFSETQ. The length of the CDR3 is 16 residues. Deletions cut 7 bases from V and 0 bases from J, with 16 bases between.

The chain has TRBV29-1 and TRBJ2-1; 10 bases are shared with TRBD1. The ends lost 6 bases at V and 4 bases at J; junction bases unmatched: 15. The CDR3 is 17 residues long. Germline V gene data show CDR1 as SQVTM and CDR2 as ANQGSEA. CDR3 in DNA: TGCAGCGTCGACTTCGGACAGGGGGAAGGAACATACAATGAGCAGTTCTTC. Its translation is CSVDFGQGEGTYNEQFF.

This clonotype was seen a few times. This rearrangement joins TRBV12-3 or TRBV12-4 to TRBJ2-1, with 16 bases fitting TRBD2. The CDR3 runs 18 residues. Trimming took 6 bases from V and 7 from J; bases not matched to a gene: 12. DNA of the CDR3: TGTGCCAGCAGCACCGGGACTAGCGGGAGGGGGGCTCGGAATGAGCAGTTCTTC. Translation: CASSTGTSGRGARNEQFF.

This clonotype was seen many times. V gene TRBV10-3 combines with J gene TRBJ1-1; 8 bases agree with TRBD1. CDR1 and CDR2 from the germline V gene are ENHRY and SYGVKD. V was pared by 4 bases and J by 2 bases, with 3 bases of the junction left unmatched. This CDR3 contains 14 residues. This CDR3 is CAISATGANTEAFF. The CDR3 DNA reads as TGTGCCATCAGTGCGACAGGGGCTAACACTGAAGCTTTCTTT.